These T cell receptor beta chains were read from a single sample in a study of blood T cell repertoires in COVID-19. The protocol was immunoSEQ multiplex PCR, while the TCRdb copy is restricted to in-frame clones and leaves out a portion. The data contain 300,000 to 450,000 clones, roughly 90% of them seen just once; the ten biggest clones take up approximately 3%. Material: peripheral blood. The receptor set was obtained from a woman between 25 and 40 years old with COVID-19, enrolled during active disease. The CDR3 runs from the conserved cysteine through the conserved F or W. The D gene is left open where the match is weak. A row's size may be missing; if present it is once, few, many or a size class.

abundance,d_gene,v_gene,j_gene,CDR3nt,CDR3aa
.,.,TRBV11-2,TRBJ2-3,TGTGCCAGCAGCTTAGGTTCGACAGTAGATACGCAGTATTTT,CASSLGSTVDTQYF
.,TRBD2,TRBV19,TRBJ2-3,TGTGCCAGTAGAAGAAGCGGGAGAGGAACAGATACGCAGTATTTT,CASRRSGRGTDTQYF
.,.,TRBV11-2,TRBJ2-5,TGTGCCAGCAGCTTAGCTCTATCAGGACAAGAGACCCAGTACTTC,CASSLALSGQETQYF
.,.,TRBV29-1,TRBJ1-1,TGCAGCGTTGAGGTGCGGACTGAAGCTTTCTTT,CSVEVRTEAFF
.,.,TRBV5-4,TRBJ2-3,TGTGCCAGCAGCTTGGAGTCACAGACGCAGTATTTT,CASSLESQTQYF
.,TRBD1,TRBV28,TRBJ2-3,TGTGCCAGCAGTTCGGTCCGGGACAGGGGATCCTCAAGGAGTTCTAGCACAGATACGCAGTATTTT,CASSSVRDRGSSRSSSTDTQYF
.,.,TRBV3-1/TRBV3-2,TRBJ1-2,TGTGCCAGCAGCCAAGACACAGGCTACACCTTC,CASSQDTGYTF
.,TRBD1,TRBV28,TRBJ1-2,TGTGCCAGCAGGGATGGGACAGAGAAGTATGGCTACACCTTC,CASRDGTEKYGYTF
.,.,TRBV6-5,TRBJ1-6,TGTGCCAGCAGTTACGCAGGGCCGTCACCCCTCCACTTT,CASSYAGPSPLHF
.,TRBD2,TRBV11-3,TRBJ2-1,TGTGCCAGCAGCTTAGATCGACTAGCGGGAGGCCAATCTGAGCAGTTCTTC,CASSLDRLAGGQSEQFF
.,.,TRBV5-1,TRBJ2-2,TGCGCCACCCAAGTCGGAGGAAACACCGGGGAGCTGTTTTTT,CATQVGGNTGELFF
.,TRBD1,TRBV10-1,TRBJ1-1,TGCGCCAGCAGTGAGTCCGGGACAGGAATGAACACTGAAGCTTTCTTT,CASSESGTGMNTEAFF
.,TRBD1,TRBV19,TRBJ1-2,TGTGCCAGTAGCGACAGGGGCTATGGCTACACCTTC,CASSDRGYGYTF
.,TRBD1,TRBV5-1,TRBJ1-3,TGCGCCAGCAGCACCGGACAGGGGGCTTCTGGAAACACCATATATTTT,CASSTGQGASGNTIYF
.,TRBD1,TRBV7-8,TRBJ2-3,TGTGCCAGCAGCACGGGGGACAGGAGATTCACAGATACGCAGTATTTT,CASSTGDRRFTDTQYF
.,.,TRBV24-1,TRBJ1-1,TGTGCCACCAGTGACTCAGTGATGAACACTGAAGCTTTCTTT,CATSDSVMNTEAFF
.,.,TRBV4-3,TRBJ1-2,TGCGCCAGCAGCCTCACCCGGGATCATGGCTACACCTTC,CASSLTRDHGYTF
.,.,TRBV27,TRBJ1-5,TGTGCCAGCAGTCTGACAGGAGGCAATCAGCCCCAGCATTTT,CASSLTGGNQPQHF
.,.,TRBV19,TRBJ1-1,TGTGCCACCTTGGGGGGGTTGGCTGAAGCTTTCTTT,CATLGGLAEAFF
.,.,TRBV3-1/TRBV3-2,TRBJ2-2,TGTGCCAGCAGCCAAGACGTTCGGGGACAAGCAAGCCCCGGGGAGCTGTTTTTT,CASSQDVRGQASPGELFF
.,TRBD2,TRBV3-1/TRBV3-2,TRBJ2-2,TGTGCCAGCAGTCTAGAGAGTGGACTAGCGGGACGGTCGAACACCGGGGAGCTGTTTTTT,CASSLESGLAGRSNTGELFF
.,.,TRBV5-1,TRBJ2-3,TGCGCCAGCAGCCCGCTCGGTGGAAGGAGAACAGATACGCAGTATTTT,CASSPLGGRRTDTQYF
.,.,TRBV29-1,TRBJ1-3,TGCAGCGTTGACCCGACAGGCTCTGGAAACACCATATATTTT,CSVDPTGSGNTIYF
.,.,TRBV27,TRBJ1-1,TGTGCCAGCAGTTTAAGGGGACAGAACACTGAAGCTTTCTTT,CASSLRGQNTEAFF
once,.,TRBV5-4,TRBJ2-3,TGTGCCAGCAGCTTCGGGGTCCGGGGTGCGCAGTATTTT,CASSFGVRGAQYF
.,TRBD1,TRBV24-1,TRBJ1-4,TGTGCCACCAGTGCGGGGACAGGAGTTGAAAAACTGTTTTTT,CATSAGTGVEKLFF
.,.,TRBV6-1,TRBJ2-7,TGTGCCAGCAGTGAGGGTGTGCAGGGGTTTCCCTACGAGCAGTACTTC,CASSEGVQGFPYEQYF
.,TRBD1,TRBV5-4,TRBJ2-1,TGTGCCAGCTCCGGGACAGGCGTATACAATGAGCAGTTCTTC,CASSGTGVYNEQFF
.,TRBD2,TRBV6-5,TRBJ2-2,TGTGCCAGCAGATATAGCGGGGGGGCCCGGGAGCTGTTTTTT,CASRYSGGARELFF